Shown below are 15 T cell receptor beta chains from a single sample sequenced in a study of blood T cell repertoires in COVID-19. Sequencing used immunoSEQ multiplex PCR; TCRdb keeps in-frame clones, though not all of them. The sample includes 150,000 to 200,000 clones, 79% of them seen just once. Sequencing used peripheral blood. Receptor source: a man aged 55 to 70 with active or convalescent COVID-19.

This chain links TRBV30 with TRBJ1-5; 10 nucleotides match TRBD1. The germline gives CDR1 GTSNPN, CDR2 SVGIG (reference sequence). The CDR3 runs to 16 residues. The trim removed 2 bases at V and 7 bases at J, leaving 11 bases unmatched. The CDR3 spells CAWSPRQGATGQPQHF. The CDR3 DNA reads as TGTGCCTGGAGTCCCAGACAGGGGGCGACAGGACAGCCCCAGCATTTT.

This clone was seen more than once but under ten times. This chain joins TRBV7-9 and TRBJ1-4; TRBD1 matches 11 bases. J was trimmed by 7 bases and V by 5 bases; bases with no gene match: 6. In germline, CDR1 is SEHNR, CDR2 FQNEAQ (reference sequence). This CDR3 is 15 amino acids long. CDR3 coding DNA: TGTGCCAGCAGCCCACGGACAGGGGGCATTGAAAAACTGTTTTTT. Its protein product is CASSPRTGGIEKLFF. The full variable domain, completed using reference TRBV7-9 and TRBJ1-4, is DTGVSQNPRHKITKRGQNVTFRCDPISEHNRLYWYRQTLGQGPEFLTYFQNEAQLEKSRLLSDRFSAERPKGSFSTLEIQRTEQGDSAMYLCASSPRTGGIEKLFFGSGTQLSVL.

The gene calls are TRBV6-1 and TRBJ2-3; possible D gene TRBD2, 6 bases. The V and J ends lost 2 bases and 5 bases respectively, with 20 bases between them. Per the germline V gene, CDR1 is MNHNS and CDR2 is SASEGT. The CDR3 spans 17 residues. CDR3 protein: CASSERMGGGMVDTQYF. The CDR3 DNA reads as TGTGCCAGCAGTGAACGGATGGGGGGAGGCATGGTAGATACGCAGTATTTT.

This chain links TRBV6-2 or TRBV6-3 with TRBJ1-1; TRBD1 matches 10 bases. Germline V gene data show CDR1 as MNHEY and CDR2 as SVGEGT. The CDR3 runs to 18 residues. V lost 5 bases to trimming and J lost 0 bases; unmatched junction nucleotides: 12. The CDR3 DNA reads TGTGCCAGCAGTACGACAGGGGGCTATTTCTACTTGAACACTGAAGCTTTCTTT. Translated: CASSTTGGYFYLNTEAFF.

The chain has TRBV7-9 and TRBJ2-3; D is possibly TRBD1 (6 bases). The CDR3 runs to 14 residues. From germline, CDR1 is SEHNR and CDR2 FQNEAQ (reference sequence). Trimming cost V 6 bases and J 4 bases, with 14 bases left between them. The DNA of the CDR3 is TGTGCCAGCAGGAGGGCAGGGGAATCAGATACGCAGTATTTT. It encodes CASRRAGESDTQYF. Full variable domain (outside the CDR3, taken from reference TRBV7-9 and TRBJ2-3): DTGVSQNPRHKITKRGQNVTFRCDPISEHNRLYWYRQTLGQGPEFLTYFQNEAQLEKSRLLSDRFSAERPKGSFSTLEIQRTEQGDSAMYLCASRRAGESDTQYFGPGTRLTVL.

The V call is TRBV9, the J call TRBJ2-3; maybe TRBD2 (5 bases). V lost 3 bases and J 5 bases, leaving 16 bases between the germline ends. The CDR3 loop spans 15 amino acids. Germline V gives CDR1 SGDLS, CDR2 YYNGEE. In DNA, the CDR3 is TGTGCCAGCAGCGAAGAAACTAGTAAGGTAGATACGCAGTATTTT. It is translated as CASSEETSKVDTQYF.

The chain recombines TRBV19 with TRBJ1-1, with D perhaps TRBD1 (6 bases). V was shortened by 7 bases and J by 1 base, with 13 bases between the two germline ends. The CDR3 runs to 14 residues. Germline CDR1 is LNHDA and CDR2 is SQIVND (reference sequence). CDR3 DNA: TGTGCCAGTACCATAGGGACACCGAACACTGAAGCTTTCTTT. This encodes CASTIGTPNTEAFF.

The chain couples TRBV7-2 to TRBJ1-4, with 7 bases lining up with TRBD1. The CDR3 is made up of 14 amino acids. V shed 5 bases and J 1 base; nucleotides not matched to a gene: 1. The V gene's germline CDR1 is SGHTA and CDR2 FQGNSA. In DNA form, the CDR3 reads TGTGCCAGCAGCCCAGGGGGAACTAATGAAAAACTGTTTTTT. Residues: CASSPGGTNEKLFF.

This clone has only a few counts. The V gene is TRBV27, the J gene TRBJ2-7; TRBD1 is a possible D gene (6 bases). Germline assignment: CDR1 MNHEY and CDR2 SMNVEV (reference sequence). CDR3 size: 13 residues. Trimming shortened V by 5 bases and J by 2 bases, and 10 bases separated the two germline ends. The CDR3 is CASSRDTAYEQYF. CDR3 in DNA: TGTGCCAGCAGTCGGGACACTGCCTACGAGCAGTACTTC.

The table lists this clone with a count of one. The chain has TRBV14 and TRBJ2-5; the match to TRBD1 covers 7 bases. V lost 4 bases to trimming and J lost 4 bases; unmatched junction nucleotides: 12. This CDR3 has 16 amino acids. The V gene's germline CDR1 is SGHDN and CDR2 FVKESK. The DNA for the CDR3 is TGTGCCAGCAGCCTCAACGACAGGGTTGCGGGAGAGACCCAGTACTTC. Protein sequence: CASSLNDRVAGETQYF.

This clone was counted once. V usage is TRBV24-1 and J usage is TRBJ2-7; 11 positions agree with TRBD1. V dropped 3 bases and J dropped 6; count of bases not matched to a gene: 6. CDR3 length: 15 amino acids. Germline CDR1 KGHDR, CDR2 SFDVKD. CDR3 nucleotide sequence: TGTGCCACCAGTGATCCGGGACAGGGGGTTGTCGAGCAGTACTTC. It is translated as CATSDPGQGVVEQYF.

This clone was found a few times. Other nucleotide sequences in the sample specify the same CDR3. The chain carries TRBV12-3 or TRBV12-4 and TRBJ1-2; possible D gene TRBD1, 6 bases. Trimming shortened V by 1 base and J by 6 bases, and 9 bases separated the two germline ends. The CDR3 is made up of 13 amino acids. The CDR3 loop is CASSLGGGDGYTF. DNA for the CDR3: TGTGCCAGCAGTTTAGGGGGGGGCGATGGCTACACCTTC.

In DNA, the CDR3 is TGTGCCAGCGGACTCCGTAACTATGGCTACACCTTC. Its translation: CASGLRNYGYTF. V usage is TRBV28 and J usage is TRBJ1-2; D gene unclear. V lost 8 bases and J lost 1, with 8 bases in between. CDR1 is MDHEN, CDR2 SYDVKM, per germline. This CDR3 contains 12 residues.

This clone is a singleton in its sample. The identical CDR3 is also encoded by other nucleotide sequences in the sample. V usage is TRBV7-3 and J usage is TRBJ2-5, with a possible D match to TRBD1 (7 bases). Between the trimmed V and J ends, which lost 5 bases and 3 bases, there was a span of 13 bases. The CDR3 length is 14 residues. Germline CDR1 reads SGHTA; CDR2 reads FQGTGA. CDR3 residues: CASSLSGGKETQYF. DNA of the CDR3: TGTGCCAGCAGCCTCTCAGGGGGGAAAGAGACCCAGTACTTC.

CDR3 residues: CAWSSRTGGVGSPLHF. The DNA for the CDR3 is TGTGCCTGGAGTTCCCGGACAGGGGGCGTAGGTTCACCCCTCCACTTT. The chain is built from TRBV30 and TRBJ1-6; 11 nucleotides match TRBD1. J gave up 9 bases and V 2 bases, and 9 bases lay outside the gene matches. CDR1 and CDR2 from the germline V gene are GTSNPN and SVGIG (reference sequence). The CDR3 sequence is 16 residues long.